The rows below give T cell receptor beta chains drawn from one sample of a study of CD8 T cells in ankylosing spondylitis. TCRdb re-called the 5' RACE reads with MiXCR, one entry per CDR3 protein. The table includes about 39,000 distinct CDR3 sequences, roughly 3.1% detected once. What was sequenced was blood, either unsorted or a sorted T cell fraction (not recorded which). Receptor source: a male donor with ankylosing spondylitis or in good health (not recorded which). Both conserved end residues are part of each CDR3. A D gene is named only where the DNA matches it firmly. Sizes are listed as once, few, many, or a class for an expanded clone.

TRBV9	TRBJ2-2	TRBD1	many	CASSPRTGGLGTGELFF	TGTGCCAGCAGCCCCCGGACAGGGGGCTTGGGCACCGGGGAGCTGTTTTTT
TRBV9	TRBJ2-1	.	many	CASSVVAGTQQFF	TGTGCCAGCAGCGTAGTTGCCGGGACCCAGCAGTTCTTC
TRBV9	TRBJ2-5	TRBD2	many	CASSVGLAEKTQYF	TGTGCCAGCAGCGTGGGGCTAGCGGAAAAGACCCAGTACTTC
TRBV9	TRBJ2-1	TRBD2	many	CASSGPSGTGNEQFF	TGTGCCAGCAGCGGGCCTAGCGGGACTGGCAATGAGCAGTTCTTC
TRBV9	TRBJ1-5	.	medium-sized	CASSVAPQEGQPQHF	TGTGCCAGCAGCGTAGCCCCACAGGAAGGGCAGCCCCAGCATTTT
TRBV27	TRBJ1-5	TRBD1	many	CASRLIGTGTLNYSNQPQHF	TGTGCCAGCAGGCTTATCGGGACAGGGACTTTGAATTATAGCAATCAGCCCCAGCATTTT
TRBV9	TRBJ2-3	TRBD2	many	CASSPRLGGGAGDTQYF	TGTGCCAGCAGCCCCCGACTGGGCGGGGGGGCAGGGGATACGCAGTATTTT
TRBV9	TRBJ2-2	TRBD1	many	CASSADRVGTGELFF	TGTGCCAGCAGCGCAGACAGGGTCGGGACCGGGGAGCTGTTTTTT
TRBV9	TRBJ2-3	TRBD2	many	CASSVQASGSNKDTQYF	TGTGCCAGCAGCGTACAGGCTAGCGGGAGTAATAAAGATACGCAGTATTTT
TRBV9	TRBJ2-2	.	many	CASSVEAKAGELFF	TGTGCCAGCAGCGTAGAGGCGAAGGCCGGGGAGCTGTTTTTT